Listed below are T cell receptor beta chains from one sample, sequenced in a study of T-cell memory formation after mild COVID-19. In TCRdb, the 5' RACE reads were re-called with MiXCR into one record per CDR3 protein. This table holds roughly 450,000 distinct CDR3 sequences, around a sixth found once. The sequenced sample consisted of PBMCs or a T cell subset sorted from them (not recorded which). The origin of the receptors is an adult woman who had mild COVID-19 (a few samples of this study predate the infection). Cell type and time point are not known. The CDR3 runs from the conserved cysteine through the conserved F or W. A D gene is named only where the DNA matches it firmly. A row's size may be missing; if present it is once, few, many or a size class.

>.|TRBV2|TRBD2|TRBJ2-1
CASILLAGYNEQFF
TGTGCCAGCATTCTACTAGCGGGGTACAATGAGCAGTTCTTC
>.|TRBV20-1|.|TRBJ2-1
CSAGLPGPRNEQFF
TGCAGTGCTGGACTCCCGGGACCCCGCAATGAGCAGTTCTTC
>many|TRBV29-1|TRBD2|TRBJ2-5
CSVARLAGGQETQYF
TGCAGCGTCGCGAGACTAGCGGGAGGTCAAGAGACCCAGTACTTC
>.|TRBV7-9|TRBD1|TRBJ1-5
CASSSDGTDHQPQHF
TGTGCCAGCAGCTCAGACGGGACAGATCATCAGCCCCAGCATTTT
>.|TRBV6-5|.|TRBJ1-2
CASSYSFGDFYGYTF
TGTGCCAGCAGTTACTCGTTTGGGGACTTCTATGGCTACACCTTC
>.|TRBV20-1|.|TRBJ2-7
CTTKLYEQYF
TGCACCACTAAGCTATACGAGCAGTACTTC
>few|TRBV12-3/TRBV12-4|.|TRBJ1-3
CASSPGAAGNTIYF
TGTGCCAGCAGTCCGGGGGCTGCTGGAAACACCATATATTTT
>.|TRBV6-6|.|TRBJ2-5
CASRVGGGETQYF
TGTGCCAGCAGGGTGGGAGGGGGAGAGACCCAGTACTTC
>many|TRBV12-3/TRBV12-4|TRBD2|TRBJ2-1
CASSSPSGGGGNEQFF
TGTGCCAGCAGTTCCCCTAGCGGGGGGGGAGGGAATGAGCAGTTCTTC
>few|TRBV30|.|TRBJ1-1
CAWSYRGREAFF
TGTGCCTGGAGTTACCGGGGCAGAGAAGCTTTCTTT
>.|TRBV7-3|.|TRBJ2-1
CASSQGQLTNEQFF
TGTGCCAGCAGCCAGGGGCAGTTGACCAATGAGCAGTTCTTC
>few|TRBV5-1|.|TRBJ2-4
CASSLGYGAKNIQYF
TGCGCCAGCAGCTTGGGGTACGGAGCCAAAAACATTCAGTACTTC
>few|TRBV7-6|.|TRBJ2-7
CASSLGGRDNYEQYF
TGTGCCAGCAGCTTAGGAGGGAGGGACAATTACGAGCAGTACTTC
>.|TRBV7-2|TRBD2|TRBJ2-1
CASSKTSIAGGANEQFF
TGTGCCAGCAGCAAAACATCAATAGCGGGAGGGGCCAATGAGCAGTTCTTC
>few|TRBV12-3/TRBV12-4|TRBD1|TRBJ1-2
CASTFGTADYGYTF
TGTGCCAGCACCTTTGGGACAGCAGACTATGGCTACACCTTC
>.|TRBV7-9|.|TRBJ1-5
CASSSSPPRGAGMHF
TGTGCCAGCAGCTCCAGCCCCCCCCGGGGCGCAGGGATGCATTTT
>few|TRBV12-3/TRBV12-4|.|TRBJ2-2
CASSLSWREPNTGELFF
TGTGCCAGCAGTTTGAGTTGGAGGGAACCGAACACCGGGGAGCTGTTTTTT
>many|TRBV12-3/TRBV12-4|TRBD2|TRBJ2-5
CASSSPWTSGVLQETQYF
TGTGCCAGCAGTTCCCCTTGGACTAGCGGGGTGCTCCAAGAGACCCAGTACTTC
>few|TRBV20-1|.|TRBJ2-7
CSANSLTGRGGEQYF
TGCAGTGCTAATTCCCTGACAGGGAGGGGAGGTGAGCAGTACTTC
>few|TRBV4-2|TRBD2|TRBJ2-1
CASSQASGGADNEQFF
TGTGCCAGCAGCCAAGCTAGCGGGGGGGCGGATAATGAGCAGTTCTTC
>.|TRBV10-3|.|TRBJ2-2
CAISQRKSVETGELFF
TGTGCCATCAGTCAGAGAAAGTCGGTAGAAACCGGGGAGCTGTTTTTT
>.|TRBV7-9|.|TRBJ1-2
CASSLKGNYGYTF
TGTGCCAGCAGCTTAAAGGGAAACTATGGCTACACCTTC
>many|TRBV21-1|.|TRBJ2-3
CASSSLSGGDTDTQYF
TGTGCCAGCAGCTCTCTTAGCGGGGGCGACACAGATACGCAGTATTTT
>few|TRBV6-2/TRBV6-3|TRBD2|TRBJ2-1
CASSHRGTSGYNEQFF
TGTGCCAGCAGTCACAGGGGGACTAGCGGCTACAATGAGCAGTTCTTC
>few|TRBV12-3/TRBV12-4|.|TRBJ1-2
CASLSSLNYGYTF
TGTGCCAGCCTTTCCTCCTTAAACTATGGCTACACCTTC
>.|TRBV5-1|.|TRBJ2-3
CASSKGLLSTDTQYF
TGCGCCAGCAGCAAAGGACTACTTAGCACAGATACGCAGTATTTT
>.|TRBV11-2|.|TRBJ2-3
CASSPRQAGRGGTDTQYF
TGTGCCAGCAGCCCCCGTCAGGCGGGTCGGGGAGGCACAGATACGCAGTATTTT
>.|TRBV7-9|.|TRBJ1-1
CASSLAQANTEAFF
TGTGCCAGCAGCTTAGCACAGGCGAACACTGAAGCTTTCTTT
>many|TRBV24-1|.|TRBJ2-1
CATSDFSGTYNEQFF
TGTGCCACCAGTGACTTTAGCGGTACCTACAATGAGCAGTTCTTC
>.|TRBV9|.|TRBJ1-2
CASSVDGGSYGYTF
TGTGCCAGCAGCGTAGATGGGGGATCCTATGGCTACACCTTC
>few|TRBV24-1|TRBD1|TRBJ1-5
CATRGTGGGNQPQHF
TGTGCCACCAGGGGTACAGGGGGCGGCAATCAGCCCCAGCATTTT
>.|TRBV12-3/TRBV12-4|TRBD1|TRBJ1-3
CASRRSTGTEIYF
TGTGCCAGCAGACGAAGTACCGGGACAGAAATATATTTT
>.|TRBV20-1|TRBD1|TRBJ2-3
CSAVTGRTDTQYF
TGCAGTGCTGTGACAGGGCGCACAGATACGCAGTATTTT
>few|TRBV7-9|.|TRBJ2-6
CASSTYRASSGANVLTF
TGTGCCAGCAGCACCTACAGGGCGAGCTCTGGGGCCAACGTCCTGACTTTC
>.|TRBV12-3/TRBV12-4|.|TRBJ2-7
CASSLEGIGYEQYF
TGTGCCAGCAGTTTAGAAGGGATTGGTTACGAGCAGTACTTC
>few|TRBV7-9|.|TRBJ1-6
CASSSPAEPLHF
TGTGCCAGCAGCTCCCCAGCGGAACCCCTCCACTTT
>.|TRBV19|.|TRBJ1-3
CASRRGGVGNTIYF
TGTGCCAGTCGCCGCGGAGGGGTTGGAAACACCATATATTTT
>few|TRBV20-1|TRBD1|TRBJ1-5
CSAGTARDQPQHF
TGCAGTGCTGGGACAGCGAGGGATCAGCCCCAGCATTTT
>few|TRBV12-3/TRBV12-4|TRBD1|TRBJ1-2
CASSPGTGAGGYTF
TGTGCCAGCAGCCCCGGGACAGGGGCGGGCGGCTACACCTTC
>.|TRBV5-5|.|TRBJ1-6
CASSLGRGPSSPLHF
TGTGCCAGCAGCTTGGGTCGGGGGCCGTCTTCACCCCTCCACTTT
>many|TRBV4-3|.|TRBJ2-7
CASSQEGAYYEQYF
TGCGCCAGCAGCCAAGAAGGGGCTTACTACGAGCAGTACTTC
>few|TRBV5-5|TRBD2|TRBJ2-7
CASSLAALAGKQYF
TGTGCCAGCAGCTTGGCAGCTCTAGCGGGGAAGCAGTACTTC
>.|TRBV12-3/TRBV12-4|.|TRBJ2-3
CASSLEPTDTQYF
TGTGCCAGCAGTTTGGAACCCACAGATACGCAGTATTTT
>few|TRBV5-4|TRBD1|TRBJ2-7
CASGAGDRDHEQYF
TGTGCCAGTGGGGCTGGGGACAGGGACCACGAGCAGTACTTC
>.|TRBV5-1|.|TRBJ2-7
CASSGGLNYEQYF
TGCGCCAGCAGCGGGGGGCTAAACTACGAGCAGTACTTC
>.|TRBV5-1|.|TRBJ1-1
CASTVTGAGTEAFF
TGCGCCAGCACCGTGACGGGGGCAGGGACTGAAGCTTTCTTT
>.|TRBV12-3/TRBV12-4|.|TRBJ2-2
CASSKDRANTGELFF
TGTGCCAGCAGCAAGGACAGAGCGAACACCGGGGAGCTGTTTTTT
>.|TRBV20-1|TRBD1|TRBJ2-1
CSAEPGQYNEQFF
TGCAGTGCTGAACCGGGACAGTACAATGAGCAGTTCTTC
>few|TRBV7-8|.|TRBJ1-5
CASSSGAGGNQPQHF
TGTGCCAGCAGCTCAGGGGCGGGGGGCAATCAGCCCCAGCATTTT
>.|TRBV7-3|.|TRBJ2-5
CASSPSPEASRETQETQYF
TGTGCCAGCAGCCCCTCGCCCGAAGCTAGCAGGGAGACCCAAGAGACCCAGTACTTC
>.|TRBV5-4|.|TRBJ1-2
CASSDLKGAPWGYTF
TGTGCCAGCAGTGATTTGAAGGGCGCTCCTTGGGGCTACACCTTC
>few|TRBV9|.|TRBJ2-2
CASSARQGGNTGELFF
TGTGCCAGCAGCGCCAGACAGGGAGGAAACACCGGGGAGCTGTTTTTT
>few|TRBV4-2|.|TRBJ2-3
CASRQGGRASRDTQYF
TGTGCCAGCCGACAAGGGGGGAGGGCCTCGAGAGATACGCAGTATTTT
>.|TRBV25-1|.|TRBJ1-5
CASSEGGVGQPQHF
TGTGCCAGCAGTGAGGGGGGGGTAGGTCAGCCCCAGCATTTT
>.|TRBV10-3|TRBD2|TRBJ2-1
CAIREAGADNEQFF
TGTGCCATCAGAGAAGCGGGGGCCGACAATGAGCAGTTCTTC